This entry is about one TCR beta chain. Antigen: not known. At one end, the junction sequence differs from germline, possibly due to a read error. Treatment reported: around 19 received Ad26.COV2.S at low or high dose, single or two shots; 5 received placebo; per-sample allocation not given. The samples date from day 63 after the first vaccine or placebo injection. This sample stems from a study of Ad26.COV2.S vaccination and SARS-CoV-2 variants. Study-level information: Donor got 5x10^10 or 1x10^11 viral particles of Ad26.COV2.S. Findings and limits, study-wide: Total responses of T cells may have been underestimated by the analyses of TCR breadth and depth. Breadth of non-spike TCRs did not differ between vaccinees and placebo recipients.

CDR1 SSHAT and CDR2 FNYEAQ come from the germline V gene (reference sequence). CDR3 length equals 21 residues. Some clones are missing from TCRdb's copy, which holds only in-frame ones; the method was immunoSEQ multiplex PCR. The data contain around 320,000 clones, roughly 87% of them singletons. The sequencing here drew on peripheral blood, taken in a trial of Ad26.COV2.S vaccine versus placebo. J is TRBJ2-7 and V is TRBV7-7; TRBD2 matches 10 bases. The clonotype originates from a person between 18 and 60 years old who received the Ad26.COV2.S COVID-19 vaccine or a placebo. The CDR3 DNA sequence: TGTGCTAGCAGCTCTCCCAAAAGTTTGGGTACTAGCGGGGTTAGCTCCTACGAGCAGTACTTC. It is translated as CASSSPKSLGTSGVSSYEQYF.